These 7 T cell receptor beta chains were all obtained from the same sample, sequenced in a study of cytomegalovirus exposure and HLA in healthy donors. The primer mix had 60 Vbeta and 13 Jbeta primers. The repertoire was sequenced with immunoSEQ multiplex PCR; TCRdb's copy has only in-frame clones and lacks some. The sample holds 140,000 or so clones, 74% seen once. The sample was PBMCs. These receptors were taken from a man younger than 35 in good health and CMV-seropositive.

This chain connects TRBV19 to TRBJ2-3; 9 nucleotides line up with TRBD1. CDR3 length: 13 residues. Germline-derived CDR1 and CDR2 are LNHDA and SQIVND (reference sequence). Germline trimming cut 10 bases from V and 7 bases from J; bases unmatched to any gene: 9. The CDR3 protein is CATLDRGRNTQYF. The CDR3 DNA reads TGTGCCACCCTGGACAGGGGAAGGAATACGCAGTATTTT. Variable domain in full (rest from reference TRBV19 and TRBJ2-3): DGGITQSPKYLFRKEGQNVTLSCEQNLNHDAMYWYRQDPGQGLRLIYYSQIVNDFQKGDIAEGYSVSREKKESFPLTVTSAQKNPTAFYLCATLDRGRNTQYFGPGTRLTVL.

The V and J genes are TRBV5-1 and TRBJ2-5; TRBD1 is a possible D gene (6 bases). Germline lookup yields CDR1 SGHRS and CDR2 YFSETQ. V lost 6 bases and J lost 3, with 21 bases in between. This CDR3 contains 16 residues. CDR3 amino acids: CASTPYTRGREETQYF. CDR3 nucleotide sequence: TGCGCCAGCACTCCCTATACCAGGGGCCGAGAAGAGACCCAGTACTTC.

The chain recombines TRBV6-5 with TRBJ2-7; TRBD2 matches at 10 bases. CDR1 is MNHEY and CDR2 is SVGAGI in the germline V gene. This CDR3 has 14 amino acids. V was pared by 6 bases and J by 3 bases, with 5 bases of the junction left unmatched. The CDR3, as DNA: TGTGCCAGCAGCCAACTAGCGGGAAACTACGAGCAGTACTTC. Protein sequence: CASSQLAGNYEQYF.

The chain carries TRBV19 and TRBJ1-5, with 8 bases that match TRBD1. CDR3 length: 18 residues. Germline CDR1 and CDR2: LNHDA and SQIVND (reference sequence). The ends lost 6 bases at V and 3 bases at J; junction bases unmatched: 16. The CDR3 bases are TGTGCCAGTAGCAAAACGGACAGGGACTTATGGTTCAATCAGCCCCAGCATTTT. Protein product: CASSKTDRDLWFNQPQHF.

V usage is TRBV6-5 and J usage is TRBJ2-1; D may be TRBD2 (6 bases). Trimming removed 4 bases from V and 8 bases from J, with 18 bases in between. The CDR3 runs to 15 residues. Germline CDR1 reads MNHEY; CDR2 reads SVGAGI. CDR3 sequence (DNA): TGTGCCAGCAGTTTCGGGACTGTCTTCGGGGATGAGCAGTTCTTC. Amino acid sequence: CASSFGTVFGDEQFF.

This clone was seen only once. The genes are TRBV5-4 and TRBJ2-2; 8 positions match TRBD2. V dropped 7 bases and J dropped 2; count of bases not matched to a gene: 10. The CDR3 length is 16 residues. Germline CDR1 SGHNT, CDR2 YYREEE (reference sequence). This CDR3 reads CASRPRAGVNTGELFF. For the CDR3, the DNA is TGTGCCAGCCGCCCGCGAGCGGGGGTAAACACCGGGGAGCTGTTTTTT.

The chain uses TRBV7-9 and TRBJ2-7; D possibly corresponds to TRBD1 (6 bases). There are 16 residues in the CDR3. Germline assignment: CDR1 SEHNR and CDR2 FQNEAQ (reference sequence). Between the trimmed V and J ends, which lost 3 bases and 0 bases, there was a span of 15 bases. The CDR3 DNA follows: TGTGCCAGCAGCTTTTCTGGACAGCCCTCCTCCTACGAGCAGTACTTC. Its protein product is CASSFSGQPSSYEQYF.